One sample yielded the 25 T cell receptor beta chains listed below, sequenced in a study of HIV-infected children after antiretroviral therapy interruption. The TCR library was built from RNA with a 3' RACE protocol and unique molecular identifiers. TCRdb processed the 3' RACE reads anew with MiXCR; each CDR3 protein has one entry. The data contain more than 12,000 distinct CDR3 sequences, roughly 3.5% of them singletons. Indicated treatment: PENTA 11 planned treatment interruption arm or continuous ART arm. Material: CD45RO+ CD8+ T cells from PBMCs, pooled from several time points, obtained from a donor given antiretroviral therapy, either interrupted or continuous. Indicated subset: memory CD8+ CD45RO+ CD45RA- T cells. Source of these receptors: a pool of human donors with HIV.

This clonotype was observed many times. The CDR3 nucleotides are TGTGCCAGCAGCGTCCTGCCAGGGTCCTATAATTCACCCCTCCACTTT. Its protein product is CASSVLPGSYNSPLHF. The rearrangement uses TRBV9 and TRBJ1-6; the D gene is possibly TRBD1 (5 bases). The CDR3 totals 16 residues. The V end lost 2 bases, the J end lost 1 base, and 10 bases lay between the germline ends. Germline CDR1 SGDLS, CDR2 YYNGEE.

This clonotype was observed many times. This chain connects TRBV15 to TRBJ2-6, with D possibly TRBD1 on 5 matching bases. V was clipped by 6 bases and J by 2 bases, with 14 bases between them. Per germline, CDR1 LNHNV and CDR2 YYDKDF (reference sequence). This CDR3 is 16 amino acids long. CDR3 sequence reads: CATSPLQGTGANVLTF. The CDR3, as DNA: TGTGCCACCAGTCCTCTGCAGGGTACTGGGGCCAACGTCCTGACTTTC.

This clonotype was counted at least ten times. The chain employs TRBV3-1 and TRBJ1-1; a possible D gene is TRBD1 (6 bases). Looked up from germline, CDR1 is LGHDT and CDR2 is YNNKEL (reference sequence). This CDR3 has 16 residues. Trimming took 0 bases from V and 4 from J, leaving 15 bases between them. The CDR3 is CASSQEDWGGGTEAFF. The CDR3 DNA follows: TGTGCCAGCAGCCAAGAGGATTGGGGAGGGGGCACTGAAGCTTTCTTT.

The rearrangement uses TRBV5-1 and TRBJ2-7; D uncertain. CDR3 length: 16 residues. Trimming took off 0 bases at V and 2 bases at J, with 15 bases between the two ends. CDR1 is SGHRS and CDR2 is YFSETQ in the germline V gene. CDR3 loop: CASSLGGSGLTYEQYF. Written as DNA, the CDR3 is TGCGCCAGCAGCTTGGGGGGATCGGGTCTGACCTACGAGCAGTACTTC. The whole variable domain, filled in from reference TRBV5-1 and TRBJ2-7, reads KAGVTQTPRYLIKTRGQQVTLSCSPISGHRSVSWYQQTPGQGLQFLFEYFSETQRNKGNFPGRFSGRQFSNSRSEMNVSTLELGDSALYLCASSLGGSGLTYEQYFGPGTRLTVT.

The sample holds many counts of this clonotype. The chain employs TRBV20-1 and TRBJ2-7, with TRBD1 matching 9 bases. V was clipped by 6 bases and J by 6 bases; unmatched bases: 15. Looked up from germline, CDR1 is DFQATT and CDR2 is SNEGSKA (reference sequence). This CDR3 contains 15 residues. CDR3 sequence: CSAPLPGTGYGEQYF. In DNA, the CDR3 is TGCAGTGCACCGCTCCCCGGGACAGGGTATGGCGAGCAGTACTTC.

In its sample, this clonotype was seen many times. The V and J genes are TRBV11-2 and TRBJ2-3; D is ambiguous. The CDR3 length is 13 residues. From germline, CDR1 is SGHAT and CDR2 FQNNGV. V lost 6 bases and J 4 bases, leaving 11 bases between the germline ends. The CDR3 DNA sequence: TGTGCCAGCAGGGCTGGGTATCCAGATACGCAGTATTTT. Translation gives CASRAGYPDTQYF.

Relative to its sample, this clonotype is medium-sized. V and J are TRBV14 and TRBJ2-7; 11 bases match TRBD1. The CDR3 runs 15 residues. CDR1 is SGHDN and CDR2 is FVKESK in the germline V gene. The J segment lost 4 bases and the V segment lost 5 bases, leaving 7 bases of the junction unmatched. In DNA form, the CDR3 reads TGTGCCAGCAGCGCGGGACAGGGGGTTACTTACGAGCAGTACTTC. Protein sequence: CASSAGQGVTYEQYF.

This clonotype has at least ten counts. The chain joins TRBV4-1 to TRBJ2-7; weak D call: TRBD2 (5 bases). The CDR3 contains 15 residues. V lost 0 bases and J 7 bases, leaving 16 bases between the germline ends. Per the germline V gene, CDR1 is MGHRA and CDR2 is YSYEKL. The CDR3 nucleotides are TGCGCCAGCAGCCAAGATCGAAATAGCGTCTGGGAGCAGTACTTC. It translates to CASSQDRNSVWEQYF.

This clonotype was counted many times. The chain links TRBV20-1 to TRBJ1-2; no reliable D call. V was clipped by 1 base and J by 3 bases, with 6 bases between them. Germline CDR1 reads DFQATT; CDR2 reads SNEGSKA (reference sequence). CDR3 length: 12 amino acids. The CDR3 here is CSARVGDYGYTF. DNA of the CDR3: TGCAGTGCTAGAGTAGGAGACTATGGCTACACCTTC.

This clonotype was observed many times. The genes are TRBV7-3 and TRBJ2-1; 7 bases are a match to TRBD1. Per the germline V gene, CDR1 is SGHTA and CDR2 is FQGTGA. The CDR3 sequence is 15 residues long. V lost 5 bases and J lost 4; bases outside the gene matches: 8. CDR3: CASSLRDSPYNEQFF. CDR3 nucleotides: TGTGCCAGCAGCCTTAGGGACAGCCCGTACAATGAGCAGTTCTTC.

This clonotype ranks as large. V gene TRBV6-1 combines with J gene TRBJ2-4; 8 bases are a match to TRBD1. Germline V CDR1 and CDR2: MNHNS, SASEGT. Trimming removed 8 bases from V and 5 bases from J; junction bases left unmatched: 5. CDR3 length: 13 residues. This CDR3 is CASEQGAENIQYF. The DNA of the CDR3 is TGTGCCAGCGAGCAGGGGGCTGAAAACATTCAGTACTTC.

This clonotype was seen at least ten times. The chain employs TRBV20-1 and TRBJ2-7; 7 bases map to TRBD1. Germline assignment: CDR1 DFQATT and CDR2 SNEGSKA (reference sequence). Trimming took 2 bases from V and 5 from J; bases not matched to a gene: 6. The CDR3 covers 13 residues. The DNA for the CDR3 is TGCAGTGCTAGACTCGGGACAGTTAACGAGCAGTACTTC. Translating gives CSARLGTVNEQYF.

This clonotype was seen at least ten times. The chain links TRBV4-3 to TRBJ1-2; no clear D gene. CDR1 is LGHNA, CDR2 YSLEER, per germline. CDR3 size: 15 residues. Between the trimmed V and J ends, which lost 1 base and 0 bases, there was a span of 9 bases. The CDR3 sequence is CASSQGRSPNYGYTF. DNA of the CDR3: TGCGCCAGCAGCCAAGGTCGGTCTCCTAACTATGGCTACACCTTC.

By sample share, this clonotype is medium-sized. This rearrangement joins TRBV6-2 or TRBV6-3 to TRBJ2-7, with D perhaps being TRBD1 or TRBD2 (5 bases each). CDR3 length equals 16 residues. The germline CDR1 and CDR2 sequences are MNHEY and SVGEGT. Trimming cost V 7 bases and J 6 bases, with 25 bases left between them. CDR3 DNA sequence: TGTGCCAGCACCGATACCTCCGGGACCGCGAGCAGCGAGCAGTACTTC. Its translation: CASTDTSGTASSEQYF.

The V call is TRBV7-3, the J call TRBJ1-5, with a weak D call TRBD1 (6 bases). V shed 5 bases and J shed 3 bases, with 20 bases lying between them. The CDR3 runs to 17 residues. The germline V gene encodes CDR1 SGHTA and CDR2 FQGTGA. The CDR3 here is CASSPGGAEPHNQPQHF. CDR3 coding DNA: TGTGCCAGCAGCCCGGGGGGGGCGGAACCTCACAATCAGCCCCAGCATTTT.

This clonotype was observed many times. The CDR3 nucleotides are TGCGCCAGCAGTCAATCAGGGGGCTTTAGCAATCAGCCCCAGCATTTT. Translation: CASSQSGGFSNQPQHF. The chain carries TRBV23-1 and TRBJ1-5, with TRBD1 identical over 7 bases. TRBV23-1 is an ORF; its function is uncertain. This CDR3 region has 16 residues. V shed 0 bases and J 0 bases; nucleotides not matched to a gene: 2.

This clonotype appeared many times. CDR3 nucleotide sequence: TGTGCCAGCAGCACAACGGACGGACGCACAGATACGCAGTATTTT. Protein product: CASSTTDGRTDTQYF. The V call is TRBV11-2, the J call TRBJ2-3; no reliable D call. The germline V gene has CDR1 SGHAT and CDR2 FQNNGV. This CDR3 spans 15 amino acids. The germline V and J ends were trimmed by 5 bases and 1 base, with 13 bases remaining between them.

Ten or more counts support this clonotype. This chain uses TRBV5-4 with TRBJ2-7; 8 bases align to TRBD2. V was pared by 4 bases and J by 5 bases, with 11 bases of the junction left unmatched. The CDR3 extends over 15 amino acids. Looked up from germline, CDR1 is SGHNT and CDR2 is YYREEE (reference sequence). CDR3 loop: CASSPPPGLGNEQYF. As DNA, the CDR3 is TGTGCCAGCAGCCCACCCCCGGGACTAGGCAACGAGCAGTACTTC.

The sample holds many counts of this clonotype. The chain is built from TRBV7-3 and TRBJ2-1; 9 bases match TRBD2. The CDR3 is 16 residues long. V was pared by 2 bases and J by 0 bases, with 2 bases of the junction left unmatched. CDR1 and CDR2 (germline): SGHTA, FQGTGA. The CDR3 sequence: CASSLGLAYSYNEQFF. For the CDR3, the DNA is TGTGCCAGCAGCTTAGGACTAGCGTACTCCTACAATGAGCAGTTCTTC.

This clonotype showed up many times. The DNA of the CDR3 is TGCAGTGCCCAACAGGGCTACTCATACGAGCAGTACTTC. Its protein is CSAQQGYSYEQYF. The chain recombines TRBV20-1 with TRBJ2-7; D is possibly TRBD1 (6 bases). The V and J ends lost 6 bases and 4 bases respectively, with 16 bases between them. The CDR3 consists of 13 residues. Germline CDR1 and CDR2: DFQATT and SNEGSKA (reference sequence).

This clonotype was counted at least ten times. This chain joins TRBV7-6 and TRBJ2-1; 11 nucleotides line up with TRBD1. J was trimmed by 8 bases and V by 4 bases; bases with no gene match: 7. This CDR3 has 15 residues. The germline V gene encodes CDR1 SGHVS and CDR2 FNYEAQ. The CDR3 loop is CASSSGQGEVDEQFF. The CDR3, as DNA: TGTGCCAGCAGCTCGGGACAGGGGGAGGTGGATGAGCAGTTCTTC.

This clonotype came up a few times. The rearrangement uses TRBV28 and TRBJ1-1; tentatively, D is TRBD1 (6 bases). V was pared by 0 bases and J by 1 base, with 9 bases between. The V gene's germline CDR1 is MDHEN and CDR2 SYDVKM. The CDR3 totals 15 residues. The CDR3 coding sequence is TGTGCCAGCAGTTTATGGAACAGGGAGAACACTGAAGCTTTCTTT. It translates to CASSLWNRENTEAFF.

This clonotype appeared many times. CDR3 region: CASSQMRAPAKNIQYF. CDR3 in DNA: TGTGCCAGCAGCCAGATGCGGGCCCCAGCCAAAAACATTCAGTACTTC. The genes are TRBV21-1 and TRBJ2-4; TRBD2, the table's D call, lacks a check against the DNA. TRBV21-1 is annotated as a pseudogene. The CDR3 has 16 amino acids.

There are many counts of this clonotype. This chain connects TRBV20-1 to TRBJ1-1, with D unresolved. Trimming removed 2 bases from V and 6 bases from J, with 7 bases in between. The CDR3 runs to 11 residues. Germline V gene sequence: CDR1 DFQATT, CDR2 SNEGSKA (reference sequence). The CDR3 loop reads CSARWGSEAFF. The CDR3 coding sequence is TGCAGTGCTAGATGGGGTTCTGAAGCTTTCTTT.

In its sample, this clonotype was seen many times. In DNA form, the CDR3 reads TGTGCCATCAAAGAGAACACTGAAGCTTTCTTT. As protein: CAIKENTEAFF. V is TRBV10-3 and J is TRBJ1-1; D not certain. Germline V gene sequence: CDR1 ENHRY, CDR2 SYGVKD. CDR3 length: 11 residues. The V and J ends lost 7 bases and 1 base respectively, with 4 bases between them.